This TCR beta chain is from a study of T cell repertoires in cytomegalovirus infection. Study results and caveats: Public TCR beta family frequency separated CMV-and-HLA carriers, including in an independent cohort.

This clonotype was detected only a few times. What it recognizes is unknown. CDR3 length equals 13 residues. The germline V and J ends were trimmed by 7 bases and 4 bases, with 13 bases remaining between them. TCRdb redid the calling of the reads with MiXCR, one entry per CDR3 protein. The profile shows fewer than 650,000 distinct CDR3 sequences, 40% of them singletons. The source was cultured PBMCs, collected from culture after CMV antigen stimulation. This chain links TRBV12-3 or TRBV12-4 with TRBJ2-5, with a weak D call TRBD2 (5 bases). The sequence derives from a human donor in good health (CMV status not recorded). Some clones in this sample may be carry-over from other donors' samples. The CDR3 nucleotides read TGTGCCAGCATGGATCGGGGTCGAGAGACCCAGTACTTC. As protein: CASMDRGRETQYF.